The 8 T cell receptor beta chains below were found in one sample sequenced in a study of cytomegalovirus exposure and HLA in healthy donors. The PCR contained 60 Vbeta and 13 Jbeta primers. The protocol was immunoSEQ multiplex PCR, while the TCRdb copy is restricted to in-frame clones and leaves out a portion. Among 110,000 to 150,000 clones, 65% to 85% were seen once, and the ten largest hold more than 0.75%. Sequenced input: PBMCs. The receptors were gathered from a man between 18 and 35 years old in good health and CMV-seronegative.

This clone was counted a few times. The chain couples TRBV30 to TRBJ1-2, with a tentative D call TRBD1 (6 bases). The germline V and J ends were trimmed by 1 base and 6 bases, with 12 bases remaining between them. Germline V gene data show CDR1 as GTSNPN and CDR2 as SVGIG (reference sequence). The CDR3 runs to 13 residues. The CDR3 loop is CAWSGGRRDGYTF. The CDR3 bases are TGTGCCTGGAGTGGGGGGCGCCGGGATGGCTACACCTTC.

The chain employs TRBV19 and TRBJ1-1, with D perhaps matching TRBD1 (6 bases). Trimming pared 3 bases from V and 3 bases from J, leaving 14 bases between. The CDR3 is 15 residues long. Germline V gives CDR1 LNHDA, CDR2 SQIVND (reference sequence). CDR3 amino acids: CASSMDAPGDTEAFF. CDR3 DNA: TGTGCCAGTAGTATGGACGCCCCAGGGGACACTGAAGCTTTCTTT.

This chain links TRBV6-1 with TRBJ2-7; TRBD1 agrees at 10 bases. Germline V gene data show CDR1 as MNHNS and CDR2 as SASEGT. This CDR3 contains 17 residues. Unmatched junction bases numbered 15, after V lost 4 bases and J lost 6 bases. The CDR3 here is CASSARGVGTGDREQYF. CDR3 nucleotides: TGTGCCAGCAGTGCCCGGGGCGTGGGGACAGGGGATCGCGAGCAGTACTTC.

This clone was counted only a few times. The rearrangement uses TRBV4-2 and TRBJ2-5; D is unclear. This CDR3 is 15 amino acids long. Trimming cost V 0 bases and J 3 bases, with 11 bases left between them. In germline, CDR1 is LGHNA, CDR2 YNFKEQ. CDR3 amino acids: CASSQEGRREETQYF. The DNA for the CDR3 is TGTGCCAGCAGCCAAGAAGGTAGACGGGAAGAGACCCAGTACTTC.

The V and J genes are TRBV18 and TRBJ2-7; D might be TRBD1 (5 bases). The V and J ends lost 4 bases and 6 bases respectively, with 10 bases between them. The germline gives CDR1 KGHSH, CDR2 LQKENI. The CDR3 has 12 residues. The CDR3 here is CASSQGSREQYF. CDR3 in DNA: TGTGCCAGCTCACAGGGGTCCCGCGAGCAGTACTTC. The full variable domain, completed using reference TRBV18 and TRBJ2-7, is NAGVMQNPRHLVRRRGQEARLRCSPMKGHSHVYWYRQLPEEGLKFMVYLQKENIIDESGMPKERFSAEFPKEGPSILRIQQVVRGDSAAYFCASSQGSREQYFGPGTRLTVT.

The gene calls are TRBV5-4 and TRBJ2-5, with a tentative D call TRBD1 (5 bases). CDR1 and CDR2 from the germline V gene are SGHNT and YYREEE (reference sequence). This CDR3 is built from 15 residues. Trimming removed 3 bases at V and 3 bases at J, with 15 bases between. This chain's CDR3 is CASSSLFDSEETQYF. The CDR3 region has the DNA TGTGCCAGCAGCTCCCTCTTTGACAGCGAAGAGACCCAGTACTTC.

In this sample, this clone turned up once. This chain uses TRBV7-9 with TRBJ1-1; 9 bases are shared with TRBD1. Trimming cost V 5 bases and J 1 base; bases outside gene matches: 8. The CDR3 runs 16 residues. Germline CDR1 reads SEHNR; CDR2 reads FQNEAQ (reference sequence). The CDR3, as DNA: TGTGCCAGCAGCCCGCACGCGGGACAGGGGAACACTGAAGCTTTCTTT. This encodes CASSPHAGQGNTEAFF.

This sequence joins TRBV27 and TRBJ1-2; 11 bases are shared with TRBD1. J gave up 8 bases and V 3 bases, and 8 bases lay outside the gene matches. Per the germline V gene, CDR1 is MNHEY and CDR2 is SMNVEV (reference sequence). The CDR3 length is 15 residues. CDR3 loop: CASSLGGQGAQGYTF. The CDR3 region has the DNA TGTGCCAGCAGTTTGGGTGGACAGGGGGCGCAGGGCTACACCTTC.